This entry concerns a single T cell receptor (beta chain). The CDR3 totals 17 residues. V lost 5 bases to trimming and J lost 1 base, with 21 bases between them. The germline V gene has CDR1 LNHNV and CDR2 YYDKDF (reference sequence). Generated by immunoSEQ multiplex PCR, the TCRdb table keeps only in-frame clones and is missing some. The data hold roughly 25,000 clones, with approximately 95% observed a single time. Treatment: preoperative locoregional IRX-2 cytokine immunotherapy. Patients received preoperative, locoregional IRX-2 cytokine immunotherapy in a phase Ib study. The record originates from a study of preoperative IRX-2 immunotherapy in early breast cancer.

This chain uses TRBV15 with TRBJ2-7; the D gene is possibly TRBD1 (7 bases). Material: tumor tissue, obtained after IRX-2 immunotherapy. The receptor comes from a human donor with breast cancer. The CDR3 DNA sequence: TGTGCCACCAGCGGCACTCGTACAGGGGACTGGTCCTACGAGCAGTACTTC. Its translation is CATSGTRTGDWSYEQYF. The full variable domain, its missing parts supplied by reference TRBV15 and TRBJ2-7, is DAMVIQNPRYQVTQFGKPVTLSCSQTLNHNVMYWYQQKSSQAPKLLFHYYDKDFNNEADTPDNFQSRRPNTSFCFLDIRSPGLGDTAMYLCATSGTRTGDWSYEQYFGPGTRLTVT.